Each of the 25 T cell receptor beta chains below was sequenced from the same sample in a study of T-cell reconstitution after alpha-beta-depleted transplantation in children listed by TCRdb under 2016. Preparation of the library involved PCR. Reads for this sample came from an Illumina HiSeq 2500. TCR libraries were prepared with molecular barcoding, using unique molecular identifiers to normalize TCRbeta repertoire quantification. TCRdb cleaned the public reads at Q25 with fastp, built clones with MiXCR and kept in-frame beta chains. Rows with one shared CDR3 protein collapse into an entry with the most common genes and DNA. The sample includes about 1,000,000 distinct CDR3 sequences, with 25% to 30% observed a single time. The ten largest clones add up to roughly 28% of the sample. Explained via the paper, the treatment or condition label denotes: allogeneic hematopoietic cell transplantation with graft depleted of TCRalphabeta T cells and CD19 B cells.

Sequencing was performed on PBMCs, mostly from graft donor cells, taken 360 days after TCRalphabeta/CD19-depleted stem cell transplant. The source is a boy in the first two years of life who had a stem cell transplant for SCID, so the T cells may come from the graft donor.

The chain joins TRBV9 to TRBJ2-1; TRBD1 is a possible D gene (5 bases). V was shortened by 0 bases and J by 6 bases, with 13 bases between the two germline ends. This CDR3 is 15 amino acids long. CDR1 SGDLS and CDR2 YYNGEE come from the germline V gene. CDR3 nucleotides: TGTGCCAGCAGCGTAGGGTCAGAGCAGGGCAATGAGCAGTTCTTC. This codes for CASSVGSEQGNEQFF.

Points on this clonotype: The junction does not match germline at one end; this may be a read error. The chain recombines TRBV29-1 with TRBJ2-1; 9 bases map to TRBD2. The CDR3 sequence is 14 residues long. The germline V gene has CDR1 SQVTM and CDR2 ANQGSEA. The CDR3 spells CSVEGLAVYNKQFF. The CDR3 DNA is TGCAGCGTTGAAGGACTAGCGGTTTACAATAAGCAGTTCTTC.

CDR3 sequence: CASGPRDQETQYF. CDR3 bases: TGCGCCAGCGGACCTAGGGACCAAGAGACCCAGTACTTC. J is TRBJ2-5 and V is TRBV5-1, with D unresolved. Germline lookup yields CDR1 SGHRS and CDR2 YFSETQ. The CDR3 consists of 13 residues. V gave up 7 bases and J gave up 0 bases, with 10 bases separating them.

This clonotype was seen many times. V usage is TRBV4-1 and J usage is TRBJ2-5, with D unresolved. V was pared by 0 bases and J by 5 bases, with 7 bases between. Germline-derived CDR1 and CDR2 are MGHRA and YSYEKL. The CDR3 extends over 13 amino acids. The CDR3 spells CASSQDPRETQYF. Written as DNA, the CDR3 is TGCGCCAGCAGCCAAGACCCAAGGGAGACCCAGTACTTC.

In this sample, this clonotype turned up once. The chain combines TRBV5-1 with TRBJ2-4; D is tentatively TRBD1 or TRBD2 (5 bases each). Looked up from germline, CDR1 is SGHRS and CDR2 is YFSETQ. CDR3 length equals 15 residues. V shed 4 bases and J shed 9 bases, with 20 bases lying between them. DNA of the CDR3: TGCGCCAGCAGCCCGCCCGGGACGGAGCTGAGCATTCAGTACTTC. Protein sequence: CASSPPGTELSIQYF.

This clonotype was counted only a few times. The chain recombines TRBV6-6 with TRBJ2-1; no definite D call. The V gene lost 6 bases and the J gene lost 7 bases, with 13 bases spanning the gap. The CDR3 covers 13 residues. The germline gives CDR1 MNHNY, CDR2 SVGAGI (reference sequence). CDR3 sequence reads: CASRDPKRNEQFF. The CDR3 bases are TGTGCCAGCAGGGACCCAAAGAGGAATGAGCAGTTCTTC.

The rearrangement uses TRBV4-3 and TRBJ2-1; D possibly corresponds to TRBD2 (5 bases). This CDR3 contains 14 residues. CDR1 and CDR2 from the germline V gene are LGHNA and YSLEER. With 4 bases removed from V and 3 bases from J, the gap between germline ends came to 10 bases. Here the CDR3 reads CASSPETNYNEQFF. The CDR3 DNA reads as TGCGCCAGCAGCCCGGAGACTAACTACAATGAGCAGTTCTTC.

This sequence joins TRBV20-1 and TRBJ2-1; D uncertain. From germline, CDR1 is DFQATT and CDR2 SNEGSKA (reference sequence). The CDR3 contains 13 residues. Between the trimmed V and J ends, which lost 4 bases and 7 bases, there was a span of 14 bases. CDR3 DNA: TGCAGTGCTACTCTAGGCGCCGGGAATGAGCAGTTCTTC. Its translation: CSATLGAGNEQFF.

The chain uses TRBV20-1 and TRBJ1-2; D may be TRBD1 (6 bases). This CDR3 is 13 amino acids long. Per germline, CDR1 DFQATT and CDR2 SNEGSKA (reference sequence). Between the trimmed V and J ends, which lost 2 bases and 4 bases, there was a span of 11 bases. The CDR3 DNA is TGCAGTGCTAGAAACGGACAGCTCTATGGCTACACCTTC. Translation: CSARNGQLYGYTF.

This chain links TRBV7-9 with TRBJ2-2, with TRBD2 as a possible D gene (6 bases). The V gene's germline CDR1 is SEHNR and CDR2 FQNEAQ (reference sequence). V was cut by 7 bases and J by 0 bases, with 15 bases left in between. The CDR3 consists of 16 residues. Here the CDR3 reads CASTLPGVANTGELFF. CDR3 DNA sequence: TGTGCCAGCACCCTGCCGGGAGTGGCGAACACCGGGGAGCTGTTTTTT.

V usage is TRBV4-1 and J usage is TRBJ2-7; 9 nucleotides agree with TRBD1. V was clipped by 2 bases and J by 5 bases; unmatched bases: 13. The CDR3 consists of 17 residues. The V gene's germline CDR1 is MGHRA and CDR2 YSYEKL. CDR3 nucleotide sequence: TGCGCCAGCAGCCAATTAGCGTTCGGACAGGGGAAGGACGAGCAGTACTTC. Translated: CASSQLAFGQGKDEQYF.

The J gene is TRBJ1-6, the V gene TRBV6-5; 11 nucleotides line up with TRBD1. V gave up 3 bases and J gave up 8 bases; unmatched junction bases: 3. The CDR3 spans 15 residues. The germline gives CDR1 MNHEY, CDR2 SVGAGI. CDR3 DNA sequence: TGTGCCAGCAGTTATGGGGACAGGGGGTATTCACCCCTCCACTTT. This gives the protein CASSYGDRGYSPLHF.

This clonotype was seen a handful of times. The rearrangement links TRBV12-3 or TRBV12-4 to TRBJ2-3, with D unclear. This CDR3 comprises 15 residues. Trimming pared 1 base from V and 4 bases from J, leaving 12 bases between. CDR3 coding DNA: TGTGCCAGCAGTTTAGGGGCACTTCGACCAGATACGCAGTATTTT. The encoded protein is CASSLGALRPDTQYF.

The chain has TRBV11-1 and TRBJ1-2, with 7 bases matching TRBD1. V was clipped by 4 bases and J by 3 bases; unmatched bases: 17. CDR3 length: 18 amino acids. The germline gives CDR1 SGHAT, CDR2 FQDESV (reference sequence). CDR3 DNA sequence: TGTGCCAGCAGCTACCGGGCCGGGACAGCCAGTTTGGACTATGGCTACACCTTC. Amino acids: CASSYRAGTASLDYGYTF.

V and J are TRBV15 and TRBJ2-3, with D uncertain. The germline V and J ends were trimmed by 0 bases and 6 bases, with 4 bases remaining between them. Germline CDR1 LNHNV, CDR2 YYDKDF (reference sequence). This CDR3 contains 12 residues. DNA for the CDR3: TGTGCCACCAGCAGAGATATGGATACGCAGTATTTT. Encoded protein: CATSRDMDTQYF.

A word on this clonotype: The junction departs from germline at one end; a sequencing error may be responsible. The chain has TRBV29-1 and TRBJ2-7; 10 positions agree with TRBD1. The CDR3 extends over 12 amino acids. Looked up from germline, CDR1 is SQVTM and CDR2 is ANQGSEA. The CDR3 region is CSVGTGVSEQYF. CDR3 nucleotides: TGCAGTGTTGGGACAGGGGTCTCCGAGCAGTACTTC.

The V gene is TRBV29-1, the J gene TRBJ1-1; D gene unclear. V was trimmed by 7 bases and J by 0 bases, leaving 6 bases between them. CDR1 SQVTM and CDR2 ANQGSEA come from the germline V gene. This CDR3 region has 11 residues. The CDR3 loop reads CSGVMNTEAFF. CDR3 bases: TGCAGCGGGGTTATGAACACTGAAGCTTTCTTT.

A few counts support this clonotype. The rearrangement uses TRBV7-8 and TRBJ2-2; 10 nucleotides align to TRBD1. CDR1 and CDR2 (germline): SGHVS, FQNEAQ. J was trimmed by 4 bases and V by 1 base; bases with no gene match: 3. This CDR3 region has 16 residues. CDR3 nucleotides: TGTGCCAGCAGCTTAGGACAGGGGGCAATCACCGGGGAGCTGTTTTTT. Residues: CASSLGQGAITGELFF.

This clonotype has more than one count but fewer than ten. The chain uses TRBV4-1 and TRBJ2-6; D not resolved. The CDR3 is 17 residues long. V was pared by 1 base and J by 0 bases, with 10 bases between. Germline assignment: CDR1 MGHRA and CDR2 YSYEKL. The CDR3 spells CASSQAKDPSGANVLTF. CDR3 DNA sequence: TGCGCCAGCAGCCAAGCCAAGGACCCCTCTGGGGCCAACGTCCTGACTTTC.

This rearrangement joins TRBV6-5 to TRBJ2-3; D unresolved. Germline CDR1 and CDR2: MNHEY and SVGAGI. CDR3 size: 14 residues. Trimming removed 2 bases from V and 1 base from J, with 7 bases in between. CDR3 in amino acids: CASSYIRGTDTQYF. In DNA form, the CDR3 reads TGTGCCAGCAGTTACATCCGGGGCACAGATACGCAGTATTTT.

The chain is built from TRBV12-3 or TRBV12-4 and TRBJ2-2, with D possibly TRBD2 on 7 matching bases. Trimming removed 6 bases at V and 3 bases at J, with 23 bases between. CDR3 length: 18 residues. CDR3 nucleotides: TGTGCCAGCAGCCCGAGGGGGGGGGCCCTACCCTACACCGGGGAGCTGTTTTTT. Amino acids: CASSPRGGALPYTGELFF.

The chain combines TRBV18 with TRBJ2-2; 12 bases map to TRBD1. The CDR3 length is 15 residues. The germline gives CDR1 KGHSH, CDR2 LQKENI. With 8 bases clipped from V and 4 bases from J, the junction kept 5 bases outside the gene matches. The CDR3 nucleotides read TGTGCCAGCCCCGGGACAGGGGGCGTCACCGGGGAGCTGTTTTTT. Its protein is CASPGTGGVTGELFF.

The V and J genes are TRBV4-1 and TRBJ2-3, with 7 positions matching TRBD1. CDR3 length: 14 residues. Germline V gene sequence: CDR1 MGHRA, CDR2 YSYEKL. The CDR3 loop is CAASRGPGADTQYF. The CDR3 coding sequence is TGCGCAGCCTCTAGGGGGCCCGGGGCAGATACGCAGTATTTT.

The V and J genes are TRBV5-1 and TRBJ2-5; TRBD1 or TRBD2 may be the D gene (6 bases each). Germline lookup yields CDR1 SGHRS and CDR2 YFSETQ. The CDR3 has 14 amino acids. Trimming cost V 0 bases and J 5 bases, with 11 bases left between them. The CDR3 DNA reads TGCGCCAGCAGCTTGGGGTCGGGGGCCGAGACCCAGTACTTC. Protein: CASSLGSGAETQYF. The whole variable domain, filled in from reference TRBV5-1 and TRBJ2-5, reads KAGVTQTPRYLIKTRGQQVTLSCSPISGHRSVSWYQQTPGQGLQFLFEYFSETQRNKGNFPGRFSGRQFSNSRSEMNVSTLELGDSALYLCASSLGSGAETQYFGPGTRLLVL.

This clonotype was detected only a few times. The chain has TRBV6-2 or TRBV6-3 and TRBJ1-2; D not resolved. V lost 3 bases and J lost 4, with 18 bases in between. This CDR3 has 16 amino acids. Looked up from germline, CDR1 is MNHEY and CDR2 is SVGEGT. CDR3 bases: TGTGCCAGCAGTTATTACCCTCCTCGGCAGTCCTATGGCTACACCTTC. Protein sequence: CASSYYPPRQSYGYTF.